The rows below give T cell receptor beta chains drawn from one sample of a study of OX40 agonist ivuxolimab in advanced cancers. Only in-frame clones appear in the TCRdb table, and some are missing; sequencing was by immunoSEQ multiplex PCR. The data show about 86,000 clones, 70% to 90% seen once. The sample was CD4+ or CD8+ T cells sorted from blood, taken in a trial of the OX40 agonist ivuxolimab. Every receptor here comes from an adult with an advanced solid tumor such as melanoma, head and neck, liver or kidney cancer. Each CDR3 is given with its conserved first and last residue. D genes are given only for firm matches. Clone size is given for some rows only: seen once, a few or many times, or a class if the clone is expanded.

- - TRBJ1-5 TRBV27 CASSYLYETGSSNQPQHF TGTGCCAGCAGCTACTTATACGAAACAGGGTCCTCTAATCAGCCCCAGCATTTT
- once TRBJ2-7 TRBV19 CASRNRGDTVKRQYF TGTGCCAGTAGGAACAGAGGGGACACCGTGAAACGGCAGTACTTC
TRBD2 - TRBJ2-3 TRBV7-2 CASSLVAGGGTDTQYF TGTGCCAGCAGCTTAGTTGCGGGGGGTGGCACAGATACGCAGTATTTT
TRBD1 - TRBJ1-2 TRBV6-6 CASSYTGTGPTIF TGTGCCAGCAGTTACACAGGGACAGGCCCTACCATCTTC
- - TRBJ1-5 TRBV30 CASRDRGGNQPQHF TGTGCCTCAAGGGATAGGGGTGGCAATCAGCCCCAGCATTTT
- - TRBJ2-6 TRBV5-5 CASSLRVSGANVLTF TGTGCCAGCAGCTTGAGGGTCTCTGGGGCCAACGTCCTGACTTTC
- - TRBJ1-2 TRBV7-9 CASSFPRPVGYTF TGTGCCAGCAGCTTCCCTCGCCCGGTTGGCTACACCTTC
TRBD1 - TRBJ1-2 TRBV15 CATSSSDRVKGYTF TGTGCCACCAGCAGCTCCGACAGGGTAAAAGGCTACACCTTC
- - TRBJ1-4 TRBV19 CASTTGQFNEKLFF TGTGCCAGTACCACCGGACAGTTTAATGAAAAACTGTTTTTT
- - TRBJ2-2 TRBV7-2 CASSLRTGLNTGELFF TGTGCCAGCAGCTTGAGGACGGGATTGAACACCGGGGAGCTGTTTTTT